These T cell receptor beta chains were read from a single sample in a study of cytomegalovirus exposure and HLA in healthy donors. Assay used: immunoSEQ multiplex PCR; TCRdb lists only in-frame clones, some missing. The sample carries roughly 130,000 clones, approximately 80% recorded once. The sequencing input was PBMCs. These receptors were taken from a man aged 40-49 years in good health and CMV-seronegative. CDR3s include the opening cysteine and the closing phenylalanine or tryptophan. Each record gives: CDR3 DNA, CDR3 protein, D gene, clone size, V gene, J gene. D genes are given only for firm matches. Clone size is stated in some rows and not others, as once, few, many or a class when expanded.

cdr3_nt: TGTGCTAGTGCCTTAGGACAGGGAAATAATTCACCCCTCCACTTT
cdr3_aa: CASALGQGNNSPLHF
d_call: TRBD1
clone_size: once
v_call: TRBV12-5
j_call: TRBJ1-6

cdr3_nt: TGTGCCAGCAATCCGGTAGGGGGGGGCTTCTACAATGAGCAGTTCTTC
cdr3_aa: CASNPVGGGFYNEQFF
d_call: -
clone_size: -
v_call: TRBV7-9
j_call: TRBJ2-1

cdr3_nt: TGTGCCAGCAGCCAACTGTCCTATGAGCAGTTCTTC
cdr3_aa: CASSQLSYEQFF
d_call: -
clone_size: once
v_call: TRBV14
j_call: TRBJ2-1

cdr3_nt: TGTGCCAGCAGCTTGGGGGGTAGCGGGAGGAGGACAGATACGCAGTATTTT
cdr3_aa: CASSLGGSGRRTDTQYF
d_call: TRBD2
clone_size: -
v_call: TRBV5-4
j_call: TRBJ2-3

cdr3_nt: TGTGCCAGCAGCTTGGGAAACAGGGAGACCTACGAGCAGTACTTC
cdr3_aa: CASSLGNRETYEQYF
d_call: -
clone_size: few
v_call: TRBV5-6
j_call: TRBJ2-7

cdr3_nt: TGTGCCAGCAGTGACAGATCCTACGAGCAGTACTTC
cdr3_aa: CASSDRSYEQYF
d_call: -
clone_size: -
v_call: TRBV2
j_call: TRBJ2-7

cdr3_nt: TGTGCCAGCAGTGGGGGACAGGGCGACACCTACGAGCAGTACTTC
cdr3_aa: CASSGGQGDTYEQYF
d_call: TRBD1
clone_size: -
v_call: TRBV28
j_call: TRBJ2-7

cdr3_nt: TGTGCCAGCTCACAGGGGGCTCGTGAGACCGGGGAGCTGTTTTTT
cdr3_aa: CASSQGARETGELFF
d_call: TRBD1
clone_size: -
v_call: TRBV18
j_call: TRBJ2-2

cdr3_nt: TGTGCCAGCAGCCTTACTAGCGGGACCTACAATGAGCAGTTCTTC
cdr3_aa: CASSLTSGTYNEQFF
d_call: TRBD2
clone_size: -
v_call: TRBV7-2
j_call: TRBJ2-1

cdr3_nt: TGTGCCAGCTCACCACGGGCGTCGAACACTGAAGCTTTCTTT
cdr3_aa: CASSPRASNTEAFF
d_call: -
clone_size: -
v_call: TRBV18
j_call: TRBJ1-1

cdr3_nt: TGTGCCAGCCGGGGGGCGGTCCCCTACGAGCAGTACTTC
cdr3_aa: CASRGAVPYEQYF
d_call: -
clone_size: -
v_call: TRBV28
j_call: TRBJ2-7

cdr3_nt: TGTGCCTGGAGTGTAGGGGTAAACACCGGGGAGCTGTTTTTT
cdr3_aa: CAWSVGVNTGELFF
d_call: -
clone_size: once
v_call: TRBV30
j_call: TRBJ2-2

cdr3_nt: TGTGCCAGCAGCCAAGTCGGGAGGGCCTACGAGCAGTACTTC
cdr3_aa: CASSQVGRAYEQYF
d_call: TRBD2
clone_size: -
v_call: TRBV14
j_call: TRBJ2-7

cdr3_nt: TGTGCCAGCAGTCCAACGGGACAGGGGGCGGGTGGCTACACCTTC
cdr3_aa: CASSPTGQGAGGYTF
d_call: TRBD1
clone_size: -
v_call: TRBV28
j_call: TRBJ1-2

cdr3_nt: TGCGCCAGCAAGACGCAGGGAAACACCGGGGAGCTGTTTTTT
cdr3_aa: CASKTQGNTGELFF
d_call: -
clone_size: -
v_call: TRBV5-1
j_call: TRBJ2-2

cdr3_nt: TGTGCCAGCAGCTTAGCGCTAGCGGGAACCCACGAGCAGTACTTC
cdr3_aa: CASSLALAGTHEQYF
d_call: TRBD2
clone_size: -
v_call: TRBV5-6
j_call: TRBJ2-7

cdr3_nt: TGTGCCTGGTCCCGAGGAGGGACCGGCGATGAGCAGTTCTTC
cdr3_aa: CAWSRGGTGDEQFF
d_call: -
clone_size: -
v_call: TRBV30
j_call: TRBJ2-1

cdr3_nt: TGCGCCAGCAGCCCCCGGACAGACAATGAGCAGTTCTTC
cdr3_aa: CASSPRTDNEQFF
d_call: -
clone_size: -
v_call: TRBV5-1
j_call: TRBJ2-1

cdr3_nt: TGTGCCTGGAGTGTGGCGGGGGCTAAGACCCAGTACTTC
cdr3_aa: CAWSVAGAKTQYF
d_call: -
clone_size: -
v_call: TRBV30
j_call: TRBJ2-5

cdr3_nt: TGCAGTGCTTTCCGAGAGACCCAGTACTTC
cdr3_aa: CSAFRETQYF
d_call: -
clone_size: -
v_call: TRBV20-1
j_call: TRBJ2-5

cdr3_nt: TGTGCCAGCAGTCCTGGGCAGGGGGCTACGCAGTATTTT
cdr3_aa: CASSPGQGATQYF
d_call: TRBD1
clone_size: -
v_call: TRBV6-4
j_call: TRBJ2-3

cdr3_nt: TGTGCCAGTAACTCAGGGACAGGGAAAAATCAGCCCCAGCATTTT
cdr3_aa: CASNSGTGKNQPQHF
d_call: TRBD1
clone_size: once
v_call: TRBV19
j_call: TRBJ1-5

cdr3_nt: TGTGCCAGCAGCGTAACTAGCGGGTCGCAAGAGACCCAGTACTTC
cdr3_aa: CASSVTSGSQETQYF
d_call: TRBD2
clone_size: -
v_call: TRBV9
j_call: TRBJ2-5

cdr3_nt: TGTGCCTGGAGTGTGGCAGGGCGAGAGCAGTACTTC
cdr3_aa: CAWSVAGREQYF
d_call: -
clone_size: -
v_call: TRBV30
j_call: TRBJ2-7

cdr3_nt: TGTGCCAGCTCACTAGGACATATGCAGCCCCAGCATTTT
cdr3_aa: CASSLGHMQPQHF
d_call: -
clone_size: once
v_call: TRBV18
j_call: TRBJ1-5

cdr3_nt: TGTGCCAGTAGTTTGCCTCAGGGGGCCACTGAAGCTTTCTTT
cdr3_aa: CASSLPQGATEAFF
d_call: TRBD1
clone_size: few
v_call: TRBV19
j_call: TRBJ1-1

cdr3_nt: TGTGCCAGCAGCCTGCGGGGTTACAATGAGCAGTTCTTC
cdr3_aa: CASSLRGYNEQFF
d_call: -
clone_size: -
v_call: TRBV14
j_call: TRBJ2-1

cdr3_nt: TGCGCCAGCAGCTCACTAGGGTACAATGAGCAGTTCTTC
cdr3_aa: CASSSLGYNEQFF
d_call: -
clone_size: -
v_call: TRBV5-1
j_call: TRBJ2-1

cdr3_nt: TGCGCCAGCAGTCCCTCATTGGGGGGGGGACTCACCGGGGAGCTGTTTTTT
cdr3_aa: CASSPSLGGGLTGELFF
d_call: TRBD2
clone_size: -
v_call: TRBV5-1
j_call: TRBJ2-2

cdr3_nt: TGTGCCAGCAGTGAACGCGGGGAGCTGTTTTTT
cdr3_aa: CASSERGELFF
d_call: -
clone_size: -
v_call: TRBV2
j_call: TRBJ2-2

cdr3_nt: TGTGCCAGCAGTTCCAGGGGAACTAATGAAAAACTGTTTTTT
cdr3_aa: CASSSRGTNEKLFF
d_call: -
clone_size: once
v_call: TRBV28
j_call: TRBJ1-4

cdr3_nt: TGCAGCGCCGTAGGGGGAGGGCGAGAGACCCAGTACTTC
cdr3_aa: CSAVGGGRETQYF
d_call: -
clone_size: -
v_call: TRBV29-1
j_call: TRBJ2-5

cdr3_nt: TGTGCCAGCAGATACGACAGGGTAGAGGACACCGGGGAGCTGTTTTTT
cdr3_aa: CASRYDRVEDTGELFF
d_call: TRBD1
clone_size: -
v_call: TRBV27
j_call: TRBJ2-2

cdr3_nt: TGTGCCAGCAGCGCTACCCGGGGGGACAGGGAAGGCGGCTACATCTTC
cdr3_aa: CASSATRGDREGGYIF
d_call: TRBD1
clone_size: -
v_call: TRBV25-1
j_call: TRBJ1-2

cdr3_nt: TGTGCCAGCAGCACCATAAGCGGGAGCTCCTACAATGAGCAGTTCTTC
cdr3_aa: CASSTISGSSYNEQFF
d_call: TRBD2
clone_size: once
v_call: TRBV5-6
j_call: TRBJ2-1

cdr3_nt: TGTGCCAGTAAGCCTAGATGGGGCGAGAACACTGAAGCTTTCTTT
cdr3_aa: CASKPRWGENTEAFF
d_call: -
clone_size: -
v_call: TRBV19
j_call: TRBJ1-1

cdr3_nt: TGTGCCAGCTCCCCCGGGACTCTCACCGGGGAGCTGTTTTTT
cdr3_aa: CASSPGTLTGELFF
d_call: -
clone_size: -
v_call: TRBV7-3
j_call: TRBJ2-2

cdr3_nt: TGTGCCAGCAGCGTAGCGGCTAGCGGGAGAGAGACCCAGTACTTC
cdr3_aa: CASSVAASGRETQYF
d_call: TRBD2
clone_size: -
v_call: TRBV9
j_call: TRBJ2-5

cdr3_nt: TGTGCCAGTAACGGACACTTAAGGAATTCACCCCTCCACTTT
cdr3_aa: CASNGHLRNSPLHF
d_call: -
clone_size: -
v_call: TRBV19
j_call: TRBJ1-6

cdr3_nt: TGTGCCAGCAGTTCCAGGGGCGATGGCTACACCTTC
cdr3_aa: CASSSRGDGYTF
d_call: -
clone_size: -
v_call: TRBV6-5
j_call: TRBJ1-2

cdr3_nt: TGCGCCAGCAGCTTGGCGGGGAGTTCTTGGGAGACCCAGTACTTC
cdr3_aa: CASSLAGSSWETQYF
d_call: -
clone_size: -
v_call: TRBV5-1
j_call: TRBJ2-5

cdr3_nt: TGTGCCAGCAAACCGGGACAGGGGCCCTACGAGCAGTACTTC
cdr3_aa: CASKPGQGPYEQYF
d_call: TRBD1
clone_size: -
v_call: TRBV6-5
j_call: TRBJ2-7

cdr3_nt: TGTGCCAGCAGGCCACAGGGTTCCTACGAGCAGTACTTC
cdr3_aa: CASRPQGSYEQYF
d_call: -
clone_size: -
v_call: TRBV2
j_call: TRBJ2-7

cdr3_nt: TGTGCCAGCAGTGCGGACAGGGGGTCCTACAATGAGCAGTTCTTC
cdr3_aa: CASSADRGSYNEQFF
d_call: TRBD1
clone_size: few
v_call: TRBV2
j_call: TRBJ2-1

cdr3_nt: TGTGCCAGCAGCTCCTTGGGACAATTGGGGGAGACCCAGTACTTC
cdr3_aa: CASSSLGQLGETQYF
d_call: -
clone_size: -
v_call: TRBV7-8
j_call: TRBJ2-5

cdr3_nt: TGTGCCAGCAGCTTTGGGACAGGGGGCCAAGAGACCCAGTACTTC
cdr3_aa: CASSFGTGGQETQYF
d_call: TRBD1
clone_size: once
v_call: TRBV7-9
j_call: TRBJ2-5

cdr3_nt: TGTGCCAGCTCACCACCGGGACTGGAGGGGGAGACCCAGTACTTC
cdr3_aa: CASSPPGLEGETQYF
d_call: -
clone_size: -
v_call: TRBV18
j_call: TRBJ2-5

cdr3_nt: TGTGCCAGCAGCCCGACAGGGGTGAGCAATCAGCCCCAGCATTTT
cdr3_aa: CASSPTGVSNQPQHF
d_call: TRBD1
clone_size: -
v_call: TRBV2
j_call: TRBJ1-5

cdr3_nt: TGTGCCAGCAGCCGTGGGGGGGGACCGACCAACTATGGCTACACCTTC
cdr3_aa: CASSRGGGPTNYGYTF
d_call: -
clone_size: -
v_call: TRBV7-2
j_call: TRBJ1-2

cdr3_nt: TGTGCCACCAATGACAGGGGGAACCAAGAGACCCAGTACTTC
cdr3_aa: CATNDRGNQETQYF
d_call: TRBD1
clone_size: -
v_call: TRBV15
j_call: TRBJ2-5

cdr3_nt: TGTGCCAGCGCCCTTACGGAGTCTAACTATGGCTACACCTTC
cdr3_aa: CASALTESNYGYTF
d_call: -
clone_size: -
v_call: TRBV6-5
j_call: TRBJ1-2

cdr3_nt: TGTGCCAGCAGCTTGGCCCTGGGGGCAGCCTCTTCCTATGGCTACACCTTC
cdr3_aa: CASSLALGAASSYGYTF
d_call: -
clone_size: -
v_call: TRBV5-6
j_call: TRBJ1-2

cdr3_nt: TGCGCCAGCAGCCCAGGGTGGGGGGGCACTGAAGCTTTCTTT
cdr3_aa: CASSPGWGGTEAFF
d_call: -
clone_size: once
v_call: TRBV5-1
j_call: TRBJ1-1

cdr3_nt: TGTGCCTGGATGGGACTAGCGGGAGGCCTCTCTGGGGCCAACGTCCTGACTTTC
cdr3_aa: CAWMGLAGGLSGANVLTF
d_call: TRBD2
clone_size: -
v_call: TRBV30
j_call: TRBJ2-6

cdr3_nt: TGTGCCAGCTCACCCGCGGGCCTGCCGGGGGAAAAACTGTTTTTT
cdr3_aa: CASSPAGLPGEKLFF
d_call: -
clone_size: -
v_call: TRBV18
j_call: TRBJ1-4

cdr3_nt: TGTGCCTGGAGTGTTCCGGGGGATACGCAGTATTTT
cdr3_aa: CAWSVPGDTQYF
d_call: -
clone_size: -
v_call: TRBV30
j_call: TRBJ2-3

cdr3_nt: TGCAGCGTCCGCGGGGCTGGCGAGCAGTACTTC
cdr3_aa: CSVRGAGEQYF
d_call: -
clone_size: -
v_call: TRBV29-1
j_call: TRBJ2-7